These 14 T cell receptor beta chains were all obtained from the same sample, sequenced in a study of T cell responses to AZD1222 COVID-19 vaccine. Some clones are missing from TCRdb's copy, which holds only in-frame ones; the method was immunoSEQ multiplex PCR. This table has roughly 150,000 clones, approximately 91% appearing once. Sequencing used peripheral blood, obtained 28 days after the second AZD1222 dose. The receptors were gathered from an adult who received the AZD1222 COVID-19 vaccine.

In its sample, this clone was seen a few times. V gene TRBV5-1 combines with J gene TRBJ2-1; TRBD1 or TRBD2 may be the D gene (5 bases each). The CDR3 covers 16 residues. Germline lookup yields CDR1 SGHRS and CDR2 YFSETQ. Deletions cut 4 bases from V and 7 bases from J, with 21 bases between. CDR3 loop: CASSPSVVAGRNEQFF. The CDR3 bases are TGCGCCAGCAGCCCCTCGGTTGTGGCAGGGAGAAATGAGCAGTTCTTC.

The J gene is TRBJ2-2, the V gene TRBV7-3; no firm D call. V lost 2 bases to trimming and J lost 5 bases, with 12 bases between them. Germline CDR1 is SGHTA and CDR2 is FQGTGA. CDR3 length: 15 residues. The CDR3 loop reads CASSLLGADTGELFF. CDR3 in DNA: TGTGCCAGCAGCTTATTAGGCGCGGATACCGGGGAGCTGTTTTTT.

The chain carries TRBV6-5 and TRBJ2-1; no definite D call. The length of the CDR3 is 14 residues. Germline V gene sequence: CDR1 MNHEY, CDR2 SVGAGI. The V and J ends lost 0 bases and 7 bases respectively, with 10 bases between them. CDR3: CASSYSRALNEQFF. The CDR3 DNA is TGTGCCAGCAGTTACTCCCGAGCCTTGAATGAGCAGTTCTTC.

The chain employs TRBV5-1 and TRBJ1-1; D remains unclear. V was pared by 0 bases and J by 0 bases, with 6 bases between. CDR1 and CDR2 from the germline V gene are SGHRS and YFSETQ. The CDR3 runs 14 residues. CDR3 DNA: TGCGCCAGCAGCTTGGGACGAGTGAACACTGAAGCTTTCTTT. This codes for CASSLGRVNTEAFF. The full variable domain, in which reference TRBV5-1 and TRBJ1-1 provide the parts outside the CDR3, is KAGVTQTPRYLIKTRGQQVTLSCSPISGHRSVSWYQQTPGQGLQFLFEYFSETQRNKGNFPGRFSGRQFSNSRSEMNVSTLELGDSALYLCASSLGRVNTEAFFGQGTRLTVV.

The V and J genes are TRBV4-1 and TRBJ1-5; D call uncertain. With 4 bases removed from V and 1 base from J, the gap between germline ends came to 5 bases. CDR1 and CDR2 (germline): MGHRA, YSYEKL. This CDR3 is 13 amino acids long. CDR3 DNA sequence: TGCGCCAGCAGCCGAATGAGCAATCAGCCCCAGCATTTT. As protein: CASSRMSNQPQHF.

V usage is TRBV18 and J usage is TRBJ1-1; 7 bases match TRBD1. Germline V gives CDR1 KGHSH, CDR2 LQKENI. The CDR3 covers 14 residues. The trim removed 5 bases at V and 3 bases at J, leaving 6 bases unmatched. CDR3 protein: CASSDREGHTEAFF. The CDR3 region has the DNA TGTGCCAGCTCAGACAGGGAGGGCCACACTGAAGCTTTCTTT.

This chain links TRBV18 with TRBJ1-1; D gene uncertain. This CDR3 is 15 amino acids long. Trimming stripped 5 bases from V and 1 base from J, with 14 bases between. Germline V CDR1 and CDR2: KGHSH, LQKENI. The CDR3 loop reads CASSSSHQSNTEAFF. The CDR3 bases are TGTGCCAGCTCATCCAGCCACCAGTCGAACACTGAAGCTTTCTTT.

The chain is built from TRBV4-1 and TRBJ2-1; D is unclear. Per the germline V gene, CDR1 is MGHRA and CDR2 is YSYEKL. This CDR3 region has 14 residues. Deletions cut 0 bases from V and 4 bases from J, with 7 bases between. The CDR3 loop is CASSQERAYNEQFF. CDR3 coding DNA: TGCGCCAGCAGCCAAGAAAGAGCGTACAATGAGCAGTTCTTC.

The rearrangement links TRBV19 to TRBJ2-3, with 8 bases identical to TRBD2. The germline V gene has CDR1 LNHDA and CDR2 SQIVND (reference sequence). The CDR3 contains 16 residues. J was trimmed by 7 bases and V by 3 bases; bases with no gene match: 12. CDR3 nucleotide sequence: TGTGCCAGTAGTATCCAGACTAGCGCGCTCTCCTATACGCAGTATTTT. Its translation: CASSIQTSALSYTQYF.

This chain links TRBV5-4 with TRBJ2-4; a weak D match, TRBD1 (5 bases). The germline gives CDR1 SGHNT, CDR2 YYREEE (reference sequence). Trimming took off 1 base at V and 1 base at J, with 9 bases between the two ends. The CDR3 totals 15 residues. The CDR3 protein is CASSLKWGAKNIQYF. The CDR3 region has the DNA TGTGCCAGCAGCTTGAAATGGGGCGCCAAAAACATTCAGTACTTC.

The V and J genes are TRBV5-1 and TRBJ2-1, with TRBD1 matching 9 bases. The CDR3 length is 14 residues. The ends lost 4 bases at V and 6 bases at J; junction bases unmatched: 5. Germline V gives CDR1 SGHRS, CDR2 YFSETQ. Here the CDR3 reads CASSAGTGFNEQFF. The CDR3 nucleotides read TGCGCCAGCAGCGCCGGGACAGGGTTCAATGAGCAGTTCTTC.

J is TRBJ2-1 and V is TRBV5-6; TRBD2 matches 11 bases. Trimming at V came to 1 base and at J to 1 base, leaving 10 bases not matched to a gene. Germline V gene sequence: CDR1 SGHDT, CDR2 YYEEEE. The CDR3 has 19 residues. The CDR3 region has the DNA TGTGCCAGCAGCTTGACCTCCGGTCTAGCGGGGGGTTCCTACAATGAGCAGTTCTTC. As protein: CASSLTSGLAGGSYNEQFF.

CDR3 protein: CASAQPTSNYGYTF. In DNA form, the CDR3 reads TGCGCCTCCGCCCAGCCAACCTCTAACTATGGCTACACCTTC. The chain links TRBV5-1 to TRBJ1-2; D ambiguous. Germline-derived CDR1 and CDR2 are SGHRS and YFSETQ. The CDR3 is 14 amino acids. Trimming cost V 10 bases and J 0 bases, with 16 bases left between them.

The genes are TRBV5-1 and TRBJ2-5; D unclear. Germline loops: CDR1 SGHRS, CDR2 YFSETQ. This CDR3 is built from 13 residues. Trimming removed 0 bases at V and 2 bases at J, with 5 bases between. The CDR3 sequence: CASSLGQQETQYF. CDR3 nucleotides: TGCGCCAGCAGCTTGGGCCAGCAAGAGACCCAGTACTTC.